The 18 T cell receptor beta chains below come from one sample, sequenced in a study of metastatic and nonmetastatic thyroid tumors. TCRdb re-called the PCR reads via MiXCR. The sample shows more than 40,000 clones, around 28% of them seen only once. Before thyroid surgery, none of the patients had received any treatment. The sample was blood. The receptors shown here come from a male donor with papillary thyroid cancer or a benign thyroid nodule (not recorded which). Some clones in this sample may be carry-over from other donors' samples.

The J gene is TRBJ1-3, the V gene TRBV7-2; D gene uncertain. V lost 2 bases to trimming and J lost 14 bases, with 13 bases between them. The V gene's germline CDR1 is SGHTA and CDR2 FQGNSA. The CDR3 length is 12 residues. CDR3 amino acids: CASSLLTERLYF. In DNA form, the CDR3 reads TGTGCCAGCAGCTTACTGACTGAAAGACTATATTTT.

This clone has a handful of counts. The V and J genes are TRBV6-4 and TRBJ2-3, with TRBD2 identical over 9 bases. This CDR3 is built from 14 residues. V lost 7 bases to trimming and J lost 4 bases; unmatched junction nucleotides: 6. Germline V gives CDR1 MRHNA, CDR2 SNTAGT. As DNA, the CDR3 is TGTGCCAGCATCCCAGCGGGAGGTGCAGATACGCAGTATTTT. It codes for CASIPAGGADTQYF.

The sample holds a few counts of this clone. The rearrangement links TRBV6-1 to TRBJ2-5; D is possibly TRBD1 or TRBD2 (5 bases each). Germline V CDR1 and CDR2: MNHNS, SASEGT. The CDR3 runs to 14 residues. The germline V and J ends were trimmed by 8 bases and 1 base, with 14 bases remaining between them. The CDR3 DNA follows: TGTGCCAGCCACAAGCTGGGGACCCAAGAGACCCAGTACTTC. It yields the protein CASHKLGTQETQYF.

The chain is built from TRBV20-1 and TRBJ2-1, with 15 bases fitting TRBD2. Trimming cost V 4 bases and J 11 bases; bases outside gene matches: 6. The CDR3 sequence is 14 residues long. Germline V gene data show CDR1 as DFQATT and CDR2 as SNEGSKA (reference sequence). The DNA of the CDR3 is TGCAGTGCTAAAGGACTAGCGGGAGGGTCTCAGCAGTTCTTC. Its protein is CSAKGLAGGSQQFF.

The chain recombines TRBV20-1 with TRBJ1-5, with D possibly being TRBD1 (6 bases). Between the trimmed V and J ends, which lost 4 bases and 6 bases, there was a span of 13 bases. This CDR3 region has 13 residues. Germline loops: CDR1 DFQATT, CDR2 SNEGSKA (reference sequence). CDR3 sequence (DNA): TGCAGTGCTAAAACAGGGTTAGGTCAGCCCCAGCATTTT. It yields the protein CSAKTGLGQPQHF.

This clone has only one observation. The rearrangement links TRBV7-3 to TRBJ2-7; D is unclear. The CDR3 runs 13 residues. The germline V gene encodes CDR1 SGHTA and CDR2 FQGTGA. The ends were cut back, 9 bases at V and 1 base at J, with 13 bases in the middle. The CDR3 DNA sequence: TGTGCCAGTAGTTTAGACCGATCCTACGAGCAGTACTTC. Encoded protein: CASSLDRSYEQYF.

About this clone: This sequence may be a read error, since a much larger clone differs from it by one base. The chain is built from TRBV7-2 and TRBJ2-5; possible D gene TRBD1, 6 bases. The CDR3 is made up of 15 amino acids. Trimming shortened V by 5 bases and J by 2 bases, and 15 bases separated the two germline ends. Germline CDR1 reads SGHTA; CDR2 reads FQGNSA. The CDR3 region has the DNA TGTGCCAGCAGCCTAGGGACATTCTTTCAAGAGACCCAGTACTTC. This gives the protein CASSLGTFFQETQYF. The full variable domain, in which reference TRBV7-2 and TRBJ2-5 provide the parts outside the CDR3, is GAGVSQSPSNKVTEKGKDVELRCDPISGHTALYWYRQSLGQGLEFLIYFQGNSAPDKSGLPSDRFSAERTGGSVSTLTIQRTQQEDSAVYLCASSLGTFFQETQYFGPGTRLLVL.

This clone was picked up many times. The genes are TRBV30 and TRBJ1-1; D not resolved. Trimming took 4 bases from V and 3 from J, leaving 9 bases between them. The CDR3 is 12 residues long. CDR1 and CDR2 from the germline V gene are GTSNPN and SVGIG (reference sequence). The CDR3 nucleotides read TGTGCCTGGACTTACCGGGACACTGAAGCTTTCTTT. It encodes CAWTYRDTEAFF.

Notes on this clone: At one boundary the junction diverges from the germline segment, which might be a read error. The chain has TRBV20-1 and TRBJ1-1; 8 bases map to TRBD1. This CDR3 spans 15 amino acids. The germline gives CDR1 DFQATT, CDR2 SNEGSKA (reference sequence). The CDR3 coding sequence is TGCAGTGCTAGAGATCCAGGACAGGGAGACACCGAAGCTTTCTTT. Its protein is CSARDPGQGDTEAFF.

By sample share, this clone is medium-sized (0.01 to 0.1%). The CDR3 loop reads CASSLASGGLRLSGANVLTF. DNA for the CDR3: TGCGCCAGCAGCTTGGCCTCAGGGGGCCTTAGACTCTCTGGGGCCAACGTCCTGACTTTC. The V gene is TRBV5-1, the J gene TRBJ2-6, with 8 positions matching TRBD1. Germline V gene lookup returns CDR1 SGHRS and CDR2 YFSETQ. With 0 bases clipped from V and 0 bases from J, the junction kept 11 bases outside the gene matches. There are 20 residues in the CDR3. Filled out from reference TRBV5-1 and TRBJ2-6, the complete variable domain reads KAGVTQTPRYLIKTRGQQVTLSCSPISGHRSVSWYQQTPGQGLQFLFEYFSETQRNKGNFPGRFSGRQFSNSRSEMNVSTLELGDSALYLCASSLASGGLRLSGANVLTFGAGSRLTVL.

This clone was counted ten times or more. CDR3 region: CASTSAQGRMTEAFF. The CDR3 DNA is TGTGCCAGCACCTCAGCCCAGGGGAGAATGACTGAAGCTTTCTTT. The rearrangement links TRBV28 to TRBJ1-1; D might be TRBD1 (6 bases). The CDR3 runs to 15 residues. From germline, CDR1 is MDHEN and CDR2 SYDVKM. V was pared by 7 bases and J by 5 bases, with 20 bases between. The whole variable domain, filled in from reference TRBV28 and TRBJ1-1, reads DVKVTQSSRYLVKRTGEKVFLECVQDMDHENMFWYRQDPGLGLRLIYFSYDVKMKEKGDIPEGYSVSREKKERFSLILESASTNQTSMYLCASTSAQGRMTEAFFGQGTRLTVV.

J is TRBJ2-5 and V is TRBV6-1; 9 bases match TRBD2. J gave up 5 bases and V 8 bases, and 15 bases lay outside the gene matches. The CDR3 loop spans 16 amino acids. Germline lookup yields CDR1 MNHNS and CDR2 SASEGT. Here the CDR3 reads CASYTAGGVPAETQYF. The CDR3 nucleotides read TGTGCCAGCTACACAGCGGGGGGAGTGCCCGCGGAGACCCAGTACTTC.

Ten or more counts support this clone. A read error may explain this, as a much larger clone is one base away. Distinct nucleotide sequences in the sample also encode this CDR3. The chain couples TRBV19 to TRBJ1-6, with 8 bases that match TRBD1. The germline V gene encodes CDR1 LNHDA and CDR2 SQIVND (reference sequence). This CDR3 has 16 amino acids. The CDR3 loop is CASSTLHRGNNSPLHF. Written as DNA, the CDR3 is TGTGCCAGTAGTACCCTGCACAGGGGGAATAATTCGCCCCTCCACTTT.

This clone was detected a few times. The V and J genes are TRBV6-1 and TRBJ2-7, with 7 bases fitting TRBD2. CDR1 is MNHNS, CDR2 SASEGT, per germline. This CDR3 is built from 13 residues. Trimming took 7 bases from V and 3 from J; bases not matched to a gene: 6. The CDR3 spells CASTNPGGYEQYF. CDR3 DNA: TGTGCCAGCACCAATCCGGGAGGCTACGAGCAGTACTTC.

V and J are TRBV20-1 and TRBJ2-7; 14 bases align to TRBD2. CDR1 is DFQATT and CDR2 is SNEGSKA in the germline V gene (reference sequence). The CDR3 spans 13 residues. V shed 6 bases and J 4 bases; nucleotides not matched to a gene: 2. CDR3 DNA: TGCAGTGCCTGGACTAGCGGGAGGTACGAGCAGTACTTC. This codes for CSAWTSGRYEQYF.

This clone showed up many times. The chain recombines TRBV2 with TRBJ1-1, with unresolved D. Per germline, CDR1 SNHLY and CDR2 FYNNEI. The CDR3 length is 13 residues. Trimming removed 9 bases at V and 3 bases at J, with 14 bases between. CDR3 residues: CASEVGVHTEAFF. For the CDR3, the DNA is TGTGCCAGTGAGGTCGGGGTTCACACTGAAGCTTTCTTT.

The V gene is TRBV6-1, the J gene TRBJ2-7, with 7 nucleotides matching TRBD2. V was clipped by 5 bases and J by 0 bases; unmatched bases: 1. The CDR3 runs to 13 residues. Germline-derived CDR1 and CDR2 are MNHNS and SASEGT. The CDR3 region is CASSREVSYEQYF. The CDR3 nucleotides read TGTGCCAGCAGTCGGGAGGTCTCCTACGAGCAGTACTTC.

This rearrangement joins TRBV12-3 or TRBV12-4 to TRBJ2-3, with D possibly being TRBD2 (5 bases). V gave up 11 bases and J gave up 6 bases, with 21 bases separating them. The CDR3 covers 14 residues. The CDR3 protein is CARGFGGWVDTQYF. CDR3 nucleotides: TGTGCCCGCGGGTTTGGCGGGTGGGTTGATACGCAGTATTTT.